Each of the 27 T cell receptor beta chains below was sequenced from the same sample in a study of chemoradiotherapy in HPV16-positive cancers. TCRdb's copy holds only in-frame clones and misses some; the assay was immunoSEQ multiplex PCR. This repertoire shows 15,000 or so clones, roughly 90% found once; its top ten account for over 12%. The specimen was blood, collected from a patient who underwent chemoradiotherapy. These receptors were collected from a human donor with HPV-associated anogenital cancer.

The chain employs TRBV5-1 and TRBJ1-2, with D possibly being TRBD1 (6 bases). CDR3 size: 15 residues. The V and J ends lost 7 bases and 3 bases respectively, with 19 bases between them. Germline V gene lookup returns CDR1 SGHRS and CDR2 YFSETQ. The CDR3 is CASGQTGIGDYGYTF. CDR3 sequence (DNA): TGCGCCAGCGGGCAAACAGGGATTGGGGACTATGGCTACACCTTC.

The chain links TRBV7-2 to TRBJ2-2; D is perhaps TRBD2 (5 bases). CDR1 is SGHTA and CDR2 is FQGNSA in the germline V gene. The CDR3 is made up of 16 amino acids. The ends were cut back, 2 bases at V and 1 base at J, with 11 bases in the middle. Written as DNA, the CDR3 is TGTGCCAGCAGCTTACAGTTGGGGAGGAACACCGGGGAGCTGTTTTTT. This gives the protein CASSLQLGRNTGELFF.

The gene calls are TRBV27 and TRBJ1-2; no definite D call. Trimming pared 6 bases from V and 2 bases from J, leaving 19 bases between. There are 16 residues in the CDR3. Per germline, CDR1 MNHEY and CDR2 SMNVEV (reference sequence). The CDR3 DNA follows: TGTGCCAGCAGAAGTTACTCACACGAAAACAACTATGGCTACACCTTC. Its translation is CASRSYSHENNYGYTF.

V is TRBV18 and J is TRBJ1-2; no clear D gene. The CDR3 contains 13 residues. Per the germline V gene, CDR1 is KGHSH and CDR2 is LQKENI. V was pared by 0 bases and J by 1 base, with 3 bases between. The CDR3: CASSPPFNYGYTF. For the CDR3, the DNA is TGTGCCAGCTCACCACCGTTTAACTATGGCTACACCTTC.

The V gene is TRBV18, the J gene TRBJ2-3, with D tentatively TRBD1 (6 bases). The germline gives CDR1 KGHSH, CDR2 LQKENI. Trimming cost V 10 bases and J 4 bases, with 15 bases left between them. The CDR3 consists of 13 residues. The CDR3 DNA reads TGTGCCATCCGGACAGAAGTCGCAGATACGCAGTATTTT. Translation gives CAIRTEVADTQYF.

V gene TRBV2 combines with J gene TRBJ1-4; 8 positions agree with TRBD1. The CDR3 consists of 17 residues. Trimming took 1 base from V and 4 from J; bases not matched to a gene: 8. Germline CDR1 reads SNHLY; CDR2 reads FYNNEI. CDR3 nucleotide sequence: TGTGCCAGCAGTGAAGGGGCAGGGGGCTTCGGTAATGAAAAACTGTTTTTT. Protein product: CASSEGAGGFGNEKLFF.

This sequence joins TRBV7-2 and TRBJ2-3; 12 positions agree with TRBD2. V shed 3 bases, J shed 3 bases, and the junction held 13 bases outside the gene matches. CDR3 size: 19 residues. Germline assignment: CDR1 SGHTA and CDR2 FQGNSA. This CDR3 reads CASSFGLAGGPVRTDTQYF. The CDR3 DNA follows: TGTGCCAGCAGCTTCGGGCTAGCGGGGGGGCCAGTTAGGACAGATACGCAGTATTTT. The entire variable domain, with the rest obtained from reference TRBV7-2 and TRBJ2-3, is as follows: GAGVSQSPSNKVTEKGKDVELRCDPISGHTALYWYRQSLGQGLEFLIYFQGNSAPDKSGLPSDRFSAERTGGSVSTLTIQRTQQEDSAVYLCASSFGLAGGPVRTDTQYFGPGTRLTVL.

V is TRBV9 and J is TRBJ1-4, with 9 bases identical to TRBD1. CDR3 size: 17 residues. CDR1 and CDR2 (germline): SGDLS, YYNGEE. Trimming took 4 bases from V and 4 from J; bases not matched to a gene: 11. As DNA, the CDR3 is TGTGCCAGCAGCCCCTCGGGACAGGGACTTTATAATGAAAAACTGTTTTTT. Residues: CASSPSGQGLYNEKLFF.

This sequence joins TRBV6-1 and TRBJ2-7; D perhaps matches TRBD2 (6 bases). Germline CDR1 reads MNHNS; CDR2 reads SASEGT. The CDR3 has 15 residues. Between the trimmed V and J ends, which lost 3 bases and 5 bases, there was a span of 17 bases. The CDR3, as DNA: TGTGCCAGCAGTGACAGGGTAGGCGGGACCCACGAGCAGTACTTC. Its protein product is CASSDRVGGTHEQYF.

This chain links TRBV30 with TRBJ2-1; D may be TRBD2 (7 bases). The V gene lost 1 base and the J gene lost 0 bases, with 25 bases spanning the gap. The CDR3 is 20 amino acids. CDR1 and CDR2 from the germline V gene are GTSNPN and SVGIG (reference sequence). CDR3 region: CAWSGRVLGGGRSSYNEQFF. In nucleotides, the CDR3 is TGTGCCTGGAGTGGTAGAGTTTTGGGGGGGGGCCGAAGCTCCTACAATGAGCAGTTCTTC.

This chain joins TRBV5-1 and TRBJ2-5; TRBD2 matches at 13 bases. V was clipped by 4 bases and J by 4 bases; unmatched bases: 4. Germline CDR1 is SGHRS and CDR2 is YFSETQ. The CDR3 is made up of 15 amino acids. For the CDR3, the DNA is TGCGCCAGCAGCGGGGGGACTAGCGGGGTAGAGACCCAGTACTTC. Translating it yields CASSGGTSGVETQYF.

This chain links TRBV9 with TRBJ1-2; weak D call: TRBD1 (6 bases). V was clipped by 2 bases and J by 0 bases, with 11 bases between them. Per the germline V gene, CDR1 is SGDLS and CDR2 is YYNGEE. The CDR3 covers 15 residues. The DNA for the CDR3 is TGTGCCAGCAGCGTTACGGACAGATCTAACTATGGCTACACCTTC. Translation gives CASSVTDRSNYGYTF.

CDR3 bases: TGTGCCAGCAGCGGGGTGGAGACTAGCTGGTACAATGAGCAGTTCTTC. Amino acid sequence: CASSGVETSWYNEQFF. The chain recombines TRBV5-8 with TRBJ2-1; 7 bases match TRBD2. The CDR3 is 16 residues long. CDR1 is SGHTS, CDR2 YDEGEE, per germline. J lost 4 bases, V lost 4 bases, and 11 bases had no gene match.

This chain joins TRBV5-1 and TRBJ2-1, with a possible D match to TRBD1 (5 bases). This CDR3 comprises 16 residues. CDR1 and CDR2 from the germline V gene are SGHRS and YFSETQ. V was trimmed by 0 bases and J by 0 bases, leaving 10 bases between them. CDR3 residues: CASSLDPTVSYNEQFF. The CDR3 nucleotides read TGCGCCAGCAGCTTGGATCCGACAGTCTCCTACAATGAGCAGTTCTTC.

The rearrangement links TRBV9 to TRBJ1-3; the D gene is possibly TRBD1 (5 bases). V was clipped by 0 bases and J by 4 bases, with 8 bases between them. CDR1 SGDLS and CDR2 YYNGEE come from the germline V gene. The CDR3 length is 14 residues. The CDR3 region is CASSVVSGGNTIYF. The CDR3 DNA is TGTGCCAGCAGCGTAGTCTCAGGGGGAAACACCATATATTTT.

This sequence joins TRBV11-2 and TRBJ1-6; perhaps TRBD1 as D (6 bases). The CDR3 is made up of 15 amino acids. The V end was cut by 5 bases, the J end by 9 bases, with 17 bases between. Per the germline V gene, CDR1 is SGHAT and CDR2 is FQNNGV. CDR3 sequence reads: CASSTLQGGGSPLHF. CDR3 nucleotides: TGTGCCAGCAGCACCCTACAGGGTGGGGGTTCACCCCTCCACTTT.

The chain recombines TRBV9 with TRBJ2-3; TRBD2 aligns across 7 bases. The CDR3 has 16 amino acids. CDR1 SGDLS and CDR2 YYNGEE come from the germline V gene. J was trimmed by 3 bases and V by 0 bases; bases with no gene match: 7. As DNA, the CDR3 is TGTGCCAGCAGCGTAGAGTCGGGGACTATTACAGATACGCAGTATTTT. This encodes CASSVESGTITDTQYF.

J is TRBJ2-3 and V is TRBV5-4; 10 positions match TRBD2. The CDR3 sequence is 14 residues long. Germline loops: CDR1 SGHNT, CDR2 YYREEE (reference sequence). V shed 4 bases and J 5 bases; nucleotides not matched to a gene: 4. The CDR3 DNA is TGTGCCAGCAGCGATGCTAGCGGGGGAGATACGCAGTATTTT. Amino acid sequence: CASSDASGGDTQYF.

The CDR3 coding sequence is TGCGCCAGCAGCTTACAAGGGCGAGATAATGAAAAACTGTTTTTT. This codes for CASSLQGRDNEKLFF. The chain links TRBV5-1 to TRBJ1-4; unclear D gene. The CDR3 loop spans 15 amino acids. V shed 2 bases and J shed 4 bases, with 12 bases lying between them. Looked up from germline, CDR1 is SGHRS and CDR2 is YFSETQ. The whole variable domain, filled in from reference TRBV5-1 and TRBJ1-4, reads KAGVTQTPRYLIKTRGQQVTLSCSPISGHRSVSWYQQTPGQGLQFLFEYFSETQRNKGNFPGRFSGRQFSNSRSEMNVSTLELGDSALYLCASSLQGRDNEKLFFGSGTQLSVL.

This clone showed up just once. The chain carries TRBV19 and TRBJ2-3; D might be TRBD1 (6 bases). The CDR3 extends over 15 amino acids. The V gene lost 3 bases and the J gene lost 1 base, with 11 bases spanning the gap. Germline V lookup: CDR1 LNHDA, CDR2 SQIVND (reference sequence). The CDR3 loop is CASSIRGPRTDTQYF. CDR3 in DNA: TGTGCCAGTAGTATCAGGGGACCGCGCACAGATACGCAGTATTTT.

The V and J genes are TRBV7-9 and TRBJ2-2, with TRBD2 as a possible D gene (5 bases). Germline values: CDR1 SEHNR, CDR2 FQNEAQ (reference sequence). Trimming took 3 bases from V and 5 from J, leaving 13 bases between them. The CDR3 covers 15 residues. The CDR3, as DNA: TGTGCCAGCAGCTTGTTATCGCCGGGAACCGGGGAGCTGTTTTTT. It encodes CASSLLSPGTGELFF.

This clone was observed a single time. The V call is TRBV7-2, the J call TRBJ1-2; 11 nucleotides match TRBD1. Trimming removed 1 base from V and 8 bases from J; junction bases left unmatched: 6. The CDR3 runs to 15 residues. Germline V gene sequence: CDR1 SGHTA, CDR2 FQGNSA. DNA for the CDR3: TGTGCCAGCAGCTTAGTCGGACAGGGGGCGCTCGGCTACACCTTC. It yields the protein CASSLVGQGALGYTF.

The DNA of the CDR3 is TGTGCCAGCAGCTTAGCGGGGCAGACAATATATGGCTACACCTTC. Translated: CASSLAGQTIYGYTF. This sequence joins TRBV7-8 and TRBJ1-2, with a possible D match to TRBD1 (5 bases). Per germline, CDR1 SGHVS and CDR2 FQNEAQ. V gave up 0 bases and J gave up 5 bases, with 13 bases separating them. The CDR3 has 15 amino acids.

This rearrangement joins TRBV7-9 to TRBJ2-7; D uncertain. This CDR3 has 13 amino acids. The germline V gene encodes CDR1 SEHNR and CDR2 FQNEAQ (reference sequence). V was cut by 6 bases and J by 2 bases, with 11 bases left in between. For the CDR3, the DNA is TGTGCCAGCAGTGACGGATTAGCCTACGAGCAGTACTTC. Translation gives CASSDGLAYEQYF.

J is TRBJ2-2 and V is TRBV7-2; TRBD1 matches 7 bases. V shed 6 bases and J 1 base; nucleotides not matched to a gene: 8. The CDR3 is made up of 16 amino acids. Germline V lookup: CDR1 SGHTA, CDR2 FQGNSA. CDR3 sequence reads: CASRFTGAKNTGELFF. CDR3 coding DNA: TGTGCCAGCAGGTTTACAGGGGCGAAGAACACCGGGGAGCTGTTTTTT.

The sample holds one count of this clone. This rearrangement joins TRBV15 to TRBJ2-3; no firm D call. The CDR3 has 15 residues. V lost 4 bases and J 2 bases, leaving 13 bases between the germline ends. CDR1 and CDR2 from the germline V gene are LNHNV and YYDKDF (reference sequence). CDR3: CATSKDRYYTDTQYF. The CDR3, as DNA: TGTGCCACCAGCAAGGACCGATATTACACAGATACGCAGTATTTT.

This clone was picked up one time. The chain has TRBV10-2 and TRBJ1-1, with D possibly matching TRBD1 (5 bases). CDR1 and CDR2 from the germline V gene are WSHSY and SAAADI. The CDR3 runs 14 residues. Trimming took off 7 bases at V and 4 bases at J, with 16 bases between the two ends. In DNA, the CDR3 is TGCGCCAGCAACCCAACTACAGGAAGCACTGAAGCTTTCTTT. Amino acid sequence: CASNPTTGSTEAFF.